The TCR beta chain under discussion was sequenced for a study of spatial heterogeneity in lung cancer (dated by TCRdb to between 2019 and 2020). Regarding the research as a whole: Samples were obtained from 70 to 85 patients with early-stage, untreated non-small cell lung cancer from the lung TRACERx cohort. Follow-up PBMC samples were sequenced whenever available, and the median time to follow-up was two to three years after resection. Beta-chain transcripts were consistently detected in greater numbers than alpha-chain transcripts, which likely reflected higher beta-chain transcript abundance. In the raw uncorrected reads, each unique combination of TCR and UMI appeared on average more than ten times. In non-small cell lung cancer, the study made a quantitative comparison of TCR alpha and beta repertoires among multiple tumor regions, matched nontumor lung and blood. TCR repertoire features were related to nonsynonymous mutation counts determined by whole-exome sequencing of tumor tissue. At surgery, about 210 tumor regions, roughly 63 matched nontumor lung samples and 50 to 60 PBMC samples were TCR-sequenced for both alpha and beta chains.

This clonotype was observed many times. There is no known antigen for this receptor. Base qualities are not at hand, and no much larger clone is one base apart. On the study overall, not on this receptor specifically: Comparisons of baseline and follow-up blood repertoires included only around 13 patients. Confirming at a functional level the hypothesis that regional TCRs recognize regional mutations was considered to require additional single-cell paired TCR alpha and beta sequencing. Ubiquitous expanded tumor TCRs were found in blood more often at tumor resection than at routine follow-up.

This sample's time point label indicates: blood at routine non-recurrence follow-up after resection. TCR sequencing used whole RNA extracted from tumor and nontumor lung tissue, or from cryopreserved PBMC samples, without cell sorting. A patient was chosen for TCR sequencing only when enough RNA was available from at least two tumor regions. The method behind the library was 5' RACE. Sequencing was performed on a NextSeq 500. To allow correction of PCR and sequencing errors, the TCR library protocol tagged every TCR cDNA molecule with a unique molecular identifier. Per the source publication's procedure: TCR identification, UMI-based error correction and CDR3 extraction were performed with Decombinator tools. TCRs above a frequency of 2 per 1,000, corresponding to the top 1% of the tumor frequency distribution, were defined as expanded. Renyi diversity was computed with the R vegan package after each repertoire had been subsampled 100 times to 5,000 TCRs. CDR3 similarity networks were built from amino acid triplet string-kernel similarity, connecting CDR3s with pairwise similarity above 0.82. TCRdb reanalyzed the raw reads on its own, using fastp at Q25 for trimming and MiXCR for clone calling, and kept in-frame beta chains. Under each unique CDR3 protein, matching rows form one entry showing the most common genes and DNA. TCRdb's processing, not the authors' own work, is the source of the V and J calls. For this sample the table gives approximately 50,000 distinct CDR3 sequences, of which less than 9.5% were detected only once. About a third of the sample lies in the top ten.

Based on the germline V gene, the CDR1 and CDR2 sequences are SNHLY and FYNNEI. The CDR3, cysteine through phenylalanine, is 13 amino acids long. The only DNA kept is the CDR3, 39 bases in frame from the first base. V and J are truncated by 11 bases and 4 bases respectively, leaving an intervening sequence of 17 bases. The starting material was PBMCs, obtained at follow-up. Recombination joined TRBV2 with TRBJ1-2, and possibly TRBD1, on 6 matching bases. The source of this sequence is a female donor with early-stage non-small cell lung cancer. The CDR3 in this case is CAYPQGIGYGYTF. The DNA sequence follows: TGTGCCTATCCGCAGGGGATCGGCTATGGCTACACCTTC.